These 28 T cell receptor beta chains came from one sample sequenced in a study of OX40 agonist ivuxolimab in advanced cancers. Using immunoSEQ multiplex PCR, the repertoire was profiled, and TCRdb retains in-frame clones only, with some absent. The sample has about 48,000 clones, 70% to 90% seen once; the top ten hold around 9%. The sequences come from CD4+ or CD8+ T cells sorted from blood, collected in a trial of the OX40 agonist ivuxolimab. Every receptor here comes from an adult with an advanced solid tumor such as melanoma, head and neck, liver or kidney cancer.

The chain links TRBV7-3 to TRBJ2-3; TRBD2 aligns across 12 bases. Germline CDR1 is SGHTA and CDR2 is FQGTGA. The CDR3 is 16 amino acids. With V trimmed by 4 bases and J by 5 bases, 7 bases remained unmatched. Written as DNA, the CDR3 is TGTGCCAGCAGCTCCCTAGCGGGAGGGGCTCGAGATACGCAGTATTTT. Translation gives CASSSLAGGARDTQYF.

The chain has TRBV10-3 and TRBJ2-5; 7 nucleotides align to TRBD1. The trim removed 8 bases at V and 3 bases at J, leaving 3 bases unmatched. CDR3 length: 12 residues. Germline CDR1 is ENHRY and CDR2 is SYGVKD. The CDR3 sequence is CAIGTGEETQYF. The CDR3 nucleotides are TGTGCCATCGGAACAGGGGAAGAGACCCAGTACTTC.

The CDR3 DNA reads as TGTGCCAGCAGCGGGGACAGGAACTATGGCTACACCTTC. Translation: CASSGDRNYGYTF. The chain employs TRBV9 and TRBJ1-2, with 8 bases matching TRBD1. The CDR3 totals 13 residues. The trim removed 3 bases at V and 2 bases at J, leaving 0 bases unmatched. Germline V gene sequence: CDR1 SGDLS, CDR2 YYNGEE.

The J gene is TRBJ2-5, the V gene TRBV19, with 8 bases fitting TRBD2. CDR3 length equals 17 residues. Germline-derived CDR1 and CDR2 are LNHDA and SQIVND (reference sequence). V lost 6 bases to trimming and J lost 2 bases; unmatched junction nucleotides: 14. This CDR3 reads CASSRFSREGLQETQYF. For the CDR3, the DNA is TGTGCCAGTAGCCGTTTTAGCCGGGAGGGCCTGCAAGAGACCCAGTACTTC.

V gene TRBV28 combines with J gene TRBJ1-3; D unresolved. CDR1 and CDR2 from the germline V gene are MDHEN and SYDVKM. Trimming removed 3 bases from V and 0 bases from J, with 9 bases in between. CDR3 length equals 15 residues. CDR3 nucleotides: TGTGCCAGCAGTTTTCTCAGCAACTCTGGAAACACCATATATTTT. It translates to CASSFLSNSGNTIYF.

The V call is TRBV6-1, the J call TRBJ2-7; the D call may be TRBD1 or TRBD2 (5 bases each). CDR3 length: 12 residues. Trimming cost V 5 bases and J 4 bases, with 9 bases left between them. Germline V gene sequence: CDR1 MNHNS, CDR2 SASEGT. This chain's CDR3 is CASSIGGYEQYF. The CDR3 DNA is TGTGCCAGCAGTATTGGGGGTTACGAGCAGTACTTC.

The CDR3 loop reads CASSLGGNTGELFF. DNA for the CDR3: TGTGCCAGCAGCTTAGGGGGGAACACCGGGGAGCTGTTTTTT. V is TRBV7-9 and J is TRBJ2-2, with D unclear. V lost 1 base, J lost 1 base, and 4 bases lay in between. CDR1 and CDR2 from the germline V gene are SEHNR and FQNEAQ (reference sequence). The CDR3 spans 14 residues. The entire variable domain, with the rest obtained from reference TRBV7-9 and TRBJ2-2, is as follows: DTGVSQNPRHKITKRGQNVTFRCDPISEHNRLYWYRQTLGQGPEFLTYFQNEAQLEKSRLLSDRFSAERPKGSFSTLEIQRTEQGDSAMYLCASSLGGNTGELFFGEGSRLTVL.

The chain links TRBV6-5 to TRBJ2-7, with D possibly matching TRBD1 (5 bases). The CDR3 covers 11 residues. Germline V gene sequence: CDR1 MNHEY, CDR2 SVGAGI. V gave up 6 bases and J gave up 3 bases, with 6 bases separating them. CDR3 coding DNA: TGTGCCAGCAGAGGGGACTACGAGCAGTACTTC. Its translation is CASRGDYEQYF.

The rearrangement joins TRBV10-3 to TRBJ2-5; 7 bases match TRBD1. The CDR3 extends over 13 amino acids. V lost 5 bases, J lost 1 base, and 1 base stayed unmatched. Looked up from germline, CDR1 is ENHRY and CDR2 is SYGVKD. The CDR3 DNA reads TGTGCCATCAGTTGGGACAGCCAAGAGACCCAGTACTTC. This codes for CAISWDSQETQYF.

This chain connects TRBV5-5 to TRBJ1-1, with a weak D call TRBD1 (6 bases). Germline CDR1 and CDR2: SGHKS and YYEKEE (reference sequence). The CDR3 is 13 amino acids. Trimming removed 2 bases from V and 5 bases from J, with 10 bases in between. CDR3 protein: CASSLQGWTEAFF. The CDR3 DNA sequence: TGTGCCAGCAGCTTACAGGGTTGGACTGAAGCTTTCTTT.

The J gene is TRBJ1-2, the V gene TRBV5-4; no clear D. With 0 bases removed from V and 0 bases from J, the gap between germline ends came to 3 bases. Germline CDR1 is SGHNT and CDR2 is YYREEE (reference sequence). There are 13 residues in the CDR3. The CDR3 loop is CASSLGANYGYTF. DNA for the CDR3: TGTGCCAGCAGCTTGGGTGCTAACTATGGCTACACCTTC.

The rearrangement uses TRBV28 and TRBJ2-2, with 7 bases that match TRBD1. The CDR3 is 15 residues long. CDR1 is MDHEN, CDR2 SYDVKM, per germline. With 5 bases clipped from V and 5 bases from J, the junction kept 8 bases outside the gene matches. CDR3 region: CASSPGQLGTGELFF. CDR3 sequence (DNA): TGTGCCAGCAGTCCGGGACAGTTGGGGACCGGGGAGCTGTTTTTT.

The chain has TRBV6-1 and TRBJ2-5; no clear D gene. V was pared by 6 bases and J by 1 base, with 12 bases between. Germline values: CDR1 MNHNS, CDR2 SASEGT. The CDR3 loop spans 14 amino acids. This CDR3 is CASRASSPQETQYF. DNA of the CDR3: TGTGCCAGCAGGGCTTCATCCCCCCAAGAGACCCAGTACTTC.

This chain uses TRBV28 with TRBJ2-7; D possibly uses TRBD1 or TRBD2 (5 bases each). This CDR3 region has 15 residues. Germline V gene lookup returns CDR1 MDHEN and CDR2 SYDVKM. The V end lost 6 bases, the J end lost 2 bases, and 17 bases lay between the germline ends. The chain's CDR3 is CASSLWGKEPYEQYF. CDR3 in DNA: TGTGCCAGCAGCCTATGGGGGAAGGAGCCCTACGAGCAGTACTTC.

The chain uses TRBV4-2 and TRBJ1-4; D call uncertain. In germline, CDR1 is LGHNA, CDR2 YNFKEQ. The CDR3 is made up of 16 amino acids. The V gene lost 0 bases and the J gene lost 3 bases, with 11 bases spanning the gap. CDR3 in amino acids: CASSQDTAWANEKLFF. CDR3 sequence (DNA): TGTGCCAGCAGCCAAGATACCGCCTGGGCTAATGAAAAACTGTTTTTT.

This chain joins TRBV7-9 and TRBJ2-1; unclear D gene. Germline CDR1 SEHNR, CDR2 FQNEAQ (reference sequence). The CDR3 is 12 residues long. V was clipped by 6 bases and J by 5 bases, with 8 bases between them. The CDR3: CASSRPDNEQFF. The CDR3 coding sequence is TGTGCCAGCAGTAGGCCAGACAATGAGCAGTTCTTC. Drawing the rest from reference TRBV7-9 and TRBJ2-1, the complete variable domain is DTGVSQNPRHKITKRGQNVTFRCDPISEHNRLYWYRQTLGQGPEFLTYFQNEAQLEKSRLLSDRFSAERPKGSFSTLEIQRTEQGDSAMYLCASSRPDNEQFFGPGTRLTVL.

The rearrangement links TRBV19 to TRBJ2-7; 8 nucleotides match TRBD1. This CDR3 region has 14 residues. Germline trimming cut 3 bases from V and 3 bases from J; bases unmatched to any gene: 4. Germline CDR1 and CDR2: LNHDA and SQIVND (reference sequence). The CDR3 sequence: CASSMGQANYEQYF. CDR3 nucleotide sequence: TGTGCCAGTAGTATGGGACAGGCAAACTACGAGCAGTACTTC.

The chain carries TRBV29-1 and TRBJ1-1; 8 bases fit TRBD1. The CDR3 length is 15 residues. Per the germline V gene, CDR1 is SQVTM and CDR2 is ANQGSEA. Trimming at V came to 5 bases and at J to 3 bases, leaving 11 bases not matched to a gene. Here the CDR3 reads CSVRGPGGYDTEAFF. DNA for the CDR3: TGCAGCGTTCGCGGGCCAGGGGGCTATGACACTGAAGCTTTCTTT.

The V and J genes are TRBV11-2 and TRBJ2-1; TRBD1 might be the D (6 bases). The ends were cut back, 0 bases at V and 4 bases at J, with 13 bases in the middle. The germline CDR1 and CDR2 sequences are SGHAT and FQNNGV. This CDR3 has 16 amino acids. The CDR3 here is CASSLDPYRVYNEQFF. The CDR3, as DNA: TGTGCCAGCAGCTTAGATCCGTACAGGGTATACAATGAGCAGTTCTTC.

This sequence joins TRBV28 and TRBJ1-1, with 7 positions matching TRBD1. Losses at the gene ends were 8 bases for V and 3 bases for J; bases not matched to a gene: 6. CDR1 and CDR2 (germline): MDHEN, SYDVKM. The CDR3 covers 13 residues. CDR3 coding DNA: TGTGCCAGCGCGTCGGGACAGTACACTGAAGCTTTCTTT. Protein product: CASASGQYTEAFF.

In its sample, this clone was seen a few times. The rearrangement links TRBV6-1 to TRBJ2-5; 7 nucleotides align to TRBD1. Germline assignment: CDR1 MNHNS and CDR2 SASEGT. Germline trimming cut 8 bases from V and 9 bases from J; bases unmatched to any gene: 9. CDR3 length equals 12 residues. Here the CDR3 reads CASPGQQSPQYF. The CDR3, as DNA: TGTGCCAGCCCGGGACAGCAAAGTCCCCAGTACTTC.

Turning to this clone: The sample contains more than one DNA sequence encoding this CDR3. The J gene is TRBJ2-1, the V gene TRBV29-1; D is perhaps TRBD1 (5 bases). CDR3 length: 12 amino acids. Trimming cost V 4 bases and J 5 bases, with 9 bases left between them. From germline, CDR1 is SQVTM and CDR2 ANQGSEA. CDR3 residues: CSVGGSDNEQFF. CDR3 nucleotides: TGCAGCGTTGGGGGCAGCGACAATGAGCAGTTCTTC.

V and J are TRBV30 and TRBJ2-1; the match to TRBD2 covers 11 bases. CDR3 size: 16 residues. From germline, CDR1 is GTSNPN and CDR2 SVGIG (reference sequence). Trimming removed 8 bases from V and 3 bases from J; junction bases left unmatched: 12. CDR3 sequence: CAGWTSGLRLYNEQFF. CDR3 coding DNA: TGTGCCGGATGGACTAGCGGGTTAAGACTCTACAATGAGCAGTTCTTC. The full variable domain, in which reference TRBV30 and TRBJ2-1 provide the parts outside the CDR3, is SQTIHQWPATLVQPVGSPLSLECTVEGTSNPNLYWYRQAAGRGLQLLFYSVGIGQISSEVPQNLSASRPQDRQFILSSKKLLLSDSGFYLCAGWTSGLRLYNEQFFGPGTRLTVL.

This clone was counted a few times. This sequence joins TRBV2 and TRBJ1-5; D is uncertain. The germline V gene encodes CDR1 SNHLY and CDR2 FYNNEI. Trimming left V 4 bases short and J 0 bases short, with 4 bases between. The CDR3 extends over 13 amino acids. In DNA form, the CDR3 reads TGTGCCAGCAGTGCTTATAGCAATCAGCCCCAGCATTTT. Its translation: CASSAYSNQPQHF. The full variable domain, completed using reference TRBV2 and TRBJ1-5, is EPEVTQTPSHQVTQMGQEVILRCVPISNHLYFYWYRQILGQKVEFLVSFYNNEISEKSEIFDDQFSVERPDGSNFTLKIRSTKLEDSAMYFCASSAYSNQPQHFGDGTRLSIL.

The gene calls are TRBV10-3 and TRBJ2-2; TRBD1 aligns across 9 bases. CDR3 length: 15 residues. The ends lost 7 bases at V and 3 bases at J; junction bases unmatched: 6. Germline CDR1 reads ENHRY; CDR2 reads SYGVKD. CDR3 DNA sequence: TGTGCCATCACATCGGGGACAGGGTACACCGGGGAGCTGTTTTTT. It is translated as CAITSGTGYTGELFF.

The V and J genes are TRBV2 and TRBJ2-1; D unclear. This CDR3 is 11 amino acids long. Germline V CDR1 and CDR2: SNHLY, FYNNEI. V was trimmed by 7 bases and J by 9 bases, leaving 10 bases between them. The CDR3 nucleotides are TGTGCCAGCACCACCAGTACTGAGCAGTTCTTC. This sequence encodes CASTTSTEQFF. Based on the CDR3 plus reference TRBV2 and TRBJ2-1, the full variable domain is EPEVTQTPSHQVTQMGQEVILRCVPISNHLYFYWYRQILGQKVEFLVSFYNNEISEKSEIFDDQFSVERPDGSNFTLKIRSTKLEDSAMYFCASTTSTEQFFGPGTRLTVL.

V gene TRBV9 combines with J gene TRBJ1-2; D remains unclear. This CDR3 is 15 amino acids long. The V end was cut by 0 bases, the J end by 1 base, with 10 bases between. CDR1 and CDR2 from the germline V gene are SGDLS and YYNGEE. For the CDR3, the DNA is TGTGCCAGCAGCGTAGGCCAGGCGATTAACTATGGCTACACCTTC. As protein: CASSVGQAINYGYTF.

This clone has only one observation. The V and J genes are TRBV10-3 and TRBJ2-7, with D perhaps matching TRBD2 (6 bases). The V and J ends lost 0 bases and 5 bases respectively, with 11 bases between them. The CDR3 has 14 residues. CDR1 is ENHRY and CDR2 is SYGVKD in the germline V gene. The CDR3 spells CAISESRRDDEQYF. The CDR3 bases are TGTGCCATCAGTGAGTCCCGGAGGGACGACGAGCAGTACTTC.